The rows below give T cell receptor beta chains drawn from one sample of a study of cytomegalovirus exposure and HLA in healthy donors. Profiling relied on immunoSEQ multiplex PCR, and the TCRdb table lists in-frame clones only, not all of them. The sample has under 150,000 clones, 70% to 90% seen once; the top ten hold about 6.9%. Sequenced material: PBMCs. The receptors were sampled from a woman aged 18-29 years in good health and CMV-seropositive. Both conserved end residues are part of each CDR3. A D gene is named only where the DNA matches it firmly. Expanded clones get a size class; other rows say once, few or many, or leave the size out.

V	J	D	length	size	DNA	CDR3
TRBV4-1	TRBJ2-4	TRBD2	19	NA	TGCGCCAGCAGCCAACAGGGGGGCCTAGCGGGGGCCGGAGGAAACATTCAGTACTTC	CASSQQGGLAGAGGNIQYF
TRBV6-5	TRBJ1-4	TRBD1	15	NA	TGTGCCAGCAGCCTGGTCGGGGGACAGAATGAAAAACTGTTTTTT	CASSLVGGQNEKLFF
TRBV6-6	TRBJ1-1	NA	14	NA	TGTGCCAGCACTCCATCGGAGTTGAACACTGAAGCTTTCTTT	CASTPSELNTEAFF
TRBV7-9	TRBJ2-3	NA	14	NA	TGTGCCAGCAGCTTCCCCCAGGGTGGCGATACGCAGTATTTT	CASSFPQGGDTQYF
TRBV18	TRBJ1-5	NA	16	NA	TGTGCCAGCTCACCACCGAGCAGGGCCAGCAATCAGCCCCAGCATTTT	CASSPPSRASNQPQHF
TRBV7-9	TRBJ1-2	NA	14	NA	TGTGCCAGCAGCTTCTCAGGCCGCAACTATGGCTACACCTTC	CASSFSGRNYGYTF
TRBV7-2	TRBJ1-5	NA	16	NA	TGTGCCAGCAGCTTTTCGGGGGGCGCCCTCAATCAGCCCCAGCATTTT	CASSFSGGALNQPQHF
TRBV19	TRBJ1-5	NA	16	NA	TGTGCCAGTAGTCCCCCGAAGGGGGTGTTGGGTCAGCCCCAGCATTTT	CASSPPKGVLGQPQHF
TRBV30	TRBJ1-1	NA	15	NA	TGTGCCTGGAACCAAGGCACCCGGGGAAGTACTGAAGCTTTCTTT	CAWNQGTRGSTEAFF
TRBV6-1	TRBJ2-2	TRBD2	18	NA	TGTGCCAGCAGTGGACCGACTAGCGGGGGGGCCATCGCCGGGGAGCTGTTTTTT	CASSGPTSGGAIAGELFF
TRBV6-5	TRBJ2-2	NA	12	NA	TGTGCCACCCGCCGGGACACCGGGGAGCTGTTTTTT	CATRRDTGELFF
TRBV4-1	TRBJ2-1	TRBD1	15	NA	TGCGCCAGCAGCCAAGTTGACAGGGATTTCAATGAGCAGTTCTTC	CASSQVDRDFNEQFF
TRBV6-1	TRBJ1-1	NA	15	once	TGTGCCAGCAGTTTGGGAGAGGGCGTCGGCACTGAAGCTTTCTTT	CASSLGEGVGTEAFF
TRBV27	TRBJ2-1	NA	14	NA	TGTGCCAGCAGTTTAAGGGAGGGGGTCAATGAGCAGTTCTTC	CASSLREGVNEQFF
TRBV6-4	TRBJ2-3	NA	14	NA	TGTGCCAGCAGCGACCGCTTAGGAGCAGATACGCAGTATTTT	CASSDRLGADTQYF
TRBV14	TRBJ1-1	TRBD1	15	NA	TGTGCCAGCAGCCAGGGGACAGGGTACAATTCTGAAGCTTTCTTT	CASSQGTGYNSEAFF
TRBV30	TRBJ2-5	NA	12	NA	TGTGCCTGGAGTAAACCGCGGGAGACCCAGTACTTC	CAWSKPRETQYF
TRBV7-3	TRBJ2-3	NA	15	NA	TGTGCCAGCAGCGAAACAGGGGGAGGGACAGATACGCAGTATTTT	CASSETGGGTDTQYF
TRBV5-1	TRBJ2-7	NA	15	few	TGCGCCAGCAGCCCGGACAGATTGCACACTTACGAGCAGTACTTC	CASSPDRLHTYEQYF
TRBV6-1	TRBJ2-3	TRBD2	15	NA	TGTGCCAGCAGTGAAGAGACTAGCGGGAGTGATACGCAGTATTTT	CASSEETSGSDTQYF
TRBV29-1	TRBJ1-2	TRBD1	16	NA	TGCAGCGTTGAAGCGGACAGGACTCTCTCGGGGCATGGCTACACCTTC	CSVEADRTLSGHGYTF
TRBV29-1	TRBJ2-2	NA	13	NA	TGCAGCGTTGAGGAGAGTAACACCGGGGAGCTGTTTTTT	CSVEESNTGELFF
TRBV2	TRBJ2-7	NA	13	once	TGTGCCAGCAGGAGGTTTGGGTCCTACGAGCAGTACTTC	CASRRFGSYEQYF
TRBV7-6	TRBJ2-7	NA	15	once	TGTGCCAGCAGCCCTCGGGAGTCCACAACCTACGAGCAGTACTTC	CASSPRESTTYEQYF
TRBV6-5	TRBJ1-4	NA	13	NA	TGTGCCAGCAGCCGTACAACTAATGAAAAACTGTTTTTT	CASSRTTNEKLFF
TRBV6-1	TRBJ1-1	TRBD1	13	NA	TGTGCCAGCAGTGAACGACAGGGGAATGAAGCTTTCTTT	CASSERQGNEAFF
TRBV5-6	TRBJ2-2	TRBD2	15	NA	TGTGCCAGCAGCACTTGGGGGGGTCGGACCGGGGAGCTGTTTTTT	CASSTWGGRTGELFF
TRBV27	TRBJ2-1	TRBD2	18	NA	TGTGCCAGCAGTTTCCTTCTGACTAGCTATAGCTCCTACAATGAGCAGTTCTTC	CASSFLLTSYSSYNEQFF
TRBV30	TRBJ1-1	NA	13	NA	TGTGCCTGGAACCGGGGGGCGAACACTGAAGCTTTCTTT	CAWNRGANTEAFF
TRBV11-2	TRBJ2-7	TRBD2	17	NA	TGTGCCAGCAGCCCGACTAGCGGGGGGCCTAAATCCTACGAGCAGTACTTC	CASSPTSGGPKSYEQYF
TRBV7-2	TRBJ2-4	NA	15	once	TGTGCCAGCAGCTCCTTCCCCGACAGCCTTAACATTCAGTACTTC	CASSSFPDSLNIQYF
TRBV5-6	TRBJ1-5	NA	14	few	TGTGCCAGCAGCTTGGGGCAGGACAATCAGCCCCAGCATTTT	CASSLGQDNQPQHF
TRBV19	TRBJ1-1	NA	13	medium-sized	TGTGCCAGTAGCGGGACAATGAACACTGAAGCTTTCTTT	CASSGTMNTEAFF
TRBV4-2	TRBJ1-1	TRBD1	17	NA	TGTGCCAGCAGCCAGGACCGGGACAGGGGAACGAACACTGAAGCTTTCTTT	CASSQDRDRGTNTEAFF
TRBV7-3	TRBJ2-1	NA	14	NA	TGTGCCAGCAGCTTAACGGATGAGGACAATGAGCAGTTCTTC	CASSLTDEDNEQFF